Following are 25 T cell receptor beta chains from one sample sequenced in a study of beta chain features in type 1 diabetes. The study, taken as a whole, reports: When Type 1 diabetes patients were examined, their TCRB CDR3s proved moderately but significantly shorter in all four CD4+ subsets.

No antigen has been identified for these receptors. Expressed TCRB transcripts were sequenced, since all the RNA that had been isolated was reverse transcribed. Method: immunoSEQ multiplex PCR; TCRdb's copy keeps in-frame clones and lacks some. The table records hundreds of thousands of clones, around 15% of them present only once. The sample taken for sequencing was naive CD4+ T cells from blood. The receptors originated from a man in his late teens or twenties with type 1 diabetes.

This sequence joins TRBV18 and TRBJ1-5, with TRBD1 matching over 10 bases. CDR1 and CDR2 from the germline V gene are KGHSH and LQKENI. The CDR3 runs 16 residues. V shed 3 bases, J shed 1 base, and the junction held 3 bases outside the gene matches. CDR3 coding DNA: TGTGCCAGCTCACCCCGGACAGGGGGAAGCAATCAGCCCCAGCATTTT. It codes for CASSPRTGGSNQPQHF.

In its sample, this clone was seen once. The CDR3 DNA is TGTGCCAGCAGCCCAGGAGAGCTCACAGATACGCAGTATTTT. This gives the protein CASSPGELTDTQYF. The rearrangement uses TRBV5-4 and TRBJ2-3, with D unclear. The germline V gene encodes CDR1 SGHNT and CDR2 YYREEE (reference sequence). V dropped 4 bases and J dropped 2 bases, with 11 bases sitting between them. The CDR3 extends over 14 amino acids.

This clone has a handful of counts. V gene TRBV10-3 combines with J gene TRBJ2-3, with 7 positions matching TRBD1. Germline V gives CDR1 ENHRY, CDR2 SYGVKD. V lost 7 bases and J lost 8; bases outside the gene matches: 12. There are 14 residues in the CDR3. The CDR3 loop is CAIKGDSPEPTQYF. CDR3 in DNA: TGTGCCATCAAAGGGGACAGCCCTGAGCCTACGCAGTATTTT.

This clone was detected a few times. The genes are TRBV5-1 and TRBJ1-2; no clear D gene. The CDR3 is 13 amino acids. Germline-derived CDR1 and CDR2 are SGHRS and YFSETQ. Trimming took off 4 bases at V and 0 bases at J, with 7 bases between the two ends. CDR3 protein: CASSLRSNYGYTF. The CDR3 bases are TGCGCCAGCAGCCTGAGATCTAACTATGGCTACACCTTC.

The CDR3 bases are TGTGCCATCGGACTGGGGACTACCGGGGGGGAGACCCAGTACTTC. This translates into CAIGLGTTGGETQYF. This chain uses TRBV10-3 with TRBJ2-5, with 7 bases lining up with TRBD2. Germline CDR1 ENHRY, CDR2 SYGVKD. The CDR3 has 15 amino acids. Losses at the gene ends were 8 bases for V and 5 bases for J; bases not matched to a gene: 14.

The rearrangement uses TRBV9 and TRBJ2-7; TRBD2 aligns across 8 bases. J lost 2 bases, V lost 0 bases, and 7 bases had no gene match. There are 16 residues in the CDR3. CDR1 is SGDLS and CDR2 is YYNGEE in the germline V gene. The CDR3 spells CASSVGGSGDTYEQYF. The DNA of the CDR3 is TGTGCCAGCAGCGTAGGTGGTAGCGGGGATACCTACGAGCAGTACTTC.

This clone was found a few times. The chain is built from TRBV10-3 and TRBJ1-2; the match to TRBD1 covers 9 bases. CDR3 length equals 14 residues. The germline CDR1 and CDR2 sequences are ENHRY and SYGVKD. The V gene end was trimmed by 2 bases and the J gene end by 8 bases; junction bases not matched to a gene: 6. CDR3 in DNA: TGTGCCATCAGTGAGGGACAGGGGAGGTACGGCTACACCTTC. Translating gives CAISEGQGRYGYTF.

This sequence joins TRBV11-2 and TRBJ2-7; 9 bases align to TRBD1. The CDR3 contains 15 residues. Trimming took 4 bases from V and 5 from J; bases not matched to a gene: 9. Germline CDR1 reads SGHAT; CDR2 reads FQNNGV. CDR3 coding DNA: TGTGCCAGCAGCTCGCTCCGGGACAGGGCCCACGAGCAGTACTTC. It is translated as CASSSLRDRAHEQYF.

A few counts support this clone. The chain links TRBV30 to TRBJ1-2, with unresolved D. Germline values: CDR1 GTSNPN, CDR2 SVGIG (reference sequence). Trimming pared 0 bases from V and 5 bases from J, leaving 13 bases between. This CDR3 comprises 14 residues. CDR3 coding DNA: TGTGCCTGGAGTGTACCTGTGGCGGTATATGGCTACACCTTC. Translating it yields CAWSVPVAVYGYTF.

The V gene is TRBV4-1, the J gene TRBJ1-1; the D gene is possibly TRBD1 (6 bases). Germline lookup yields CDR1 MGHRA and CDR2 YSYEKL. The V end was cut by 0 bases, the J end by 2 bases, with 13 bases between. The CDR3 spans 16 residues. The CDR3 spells CASSQEGRGPNTEAFF. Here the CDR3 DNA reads TGCGCCAGCAGCCAAGAGGGCAGGGGCCCCAACACTGAAGCTTTCTTT.

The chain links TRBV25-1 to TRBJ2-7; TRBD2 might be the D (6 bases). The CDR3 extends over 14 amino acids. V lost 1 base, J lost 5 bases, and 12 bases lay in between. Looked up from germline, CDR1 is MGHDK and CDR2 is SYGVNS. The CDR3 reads CASSEFGGENEQYF. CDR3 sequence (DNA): TGTGCCAGCAGTGAATTCGGGGGTGAGAACGAGCAGTACTTC.

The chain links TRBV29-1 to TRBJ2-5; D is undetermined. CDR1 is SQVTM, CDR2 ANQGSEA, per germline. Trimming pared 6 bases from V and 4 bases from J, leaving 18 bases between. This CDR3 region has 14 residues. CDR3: CSVRYPGSGETQYF. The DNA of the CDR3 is TGCAGCGTACGGTATCCGGGCTCCGGAGAGACCCAGTACTTC.

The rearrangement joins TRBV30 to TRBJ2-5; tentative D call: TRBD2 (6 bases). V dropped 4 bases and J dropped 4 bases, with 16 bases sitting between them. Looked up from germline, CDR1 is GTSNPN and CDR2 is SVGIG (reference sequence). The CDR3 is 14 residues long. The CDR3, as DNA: TGTGCCTGGACACGCCGGGGGAGTGGAGAGACCCAGTACTTC. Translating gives CAWTRRGSGETQYF.

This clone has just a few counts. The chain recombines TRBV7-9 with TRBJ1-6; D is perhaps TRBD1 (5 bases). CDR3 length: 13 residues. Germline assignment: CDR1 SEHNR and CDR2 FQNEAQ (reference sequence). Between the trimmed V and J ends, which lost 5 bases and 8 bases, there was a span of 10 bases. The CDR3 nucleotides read TGTGCCAGCAGCCCTCAGGGCCATTCACCCCTCCACTTT. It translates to CASSPQGHSPLHF.

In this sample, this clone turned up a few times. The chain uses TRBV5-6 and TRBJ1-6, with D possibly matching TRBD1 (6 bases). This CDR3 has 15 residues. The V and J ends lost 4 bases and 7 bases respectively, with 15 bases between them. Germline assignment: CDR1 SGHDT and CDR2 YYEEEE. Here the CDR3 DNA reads TGTGCCAGCAGCACCCGGACAGTGACAAATTCACCCCTCCACTTT. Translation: CASSTRTVTNSPLHF.

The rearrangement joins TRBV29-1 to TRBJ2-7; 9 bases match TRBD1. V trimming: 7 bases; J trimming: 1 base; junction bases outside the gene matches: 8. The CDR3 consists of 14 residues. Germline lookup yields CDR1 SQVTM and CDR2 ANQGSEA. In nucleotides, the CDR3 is TGCAGCGCCAGAGGGGGACAGGGATCCTACGAGCAGTACTTC. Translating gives CSARGGQGSYEQYF.

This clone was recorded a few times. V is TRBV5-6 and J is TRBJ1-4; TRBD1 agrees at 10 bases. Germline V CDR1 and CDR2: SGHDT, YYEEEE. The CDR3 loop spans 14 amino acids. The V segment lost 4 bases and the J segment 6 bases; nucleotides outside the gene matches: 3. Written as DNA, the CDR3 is TGTGCCAGCAGCCCTGGACAGGGGGATGAAAAACTGTTTTTT. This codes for CASSPGQGDEKLFF.

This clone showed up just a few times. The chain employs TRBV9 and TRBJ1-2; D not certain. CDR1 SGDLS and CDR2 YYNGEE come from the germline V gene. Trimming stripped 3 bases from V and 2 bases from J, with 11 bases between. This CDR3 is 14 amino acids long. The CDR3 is CASSASTENYGYTF. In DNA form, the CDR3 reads TGTGCCAGCAGCGCCTCTACTGAAAACTATGGCTACACCTTC.

Here the CDR3 reads CASSDRPGDGYTF. As DNA, the CDR3 is TGTGCCAGCAGTGATCGCCCGGGGGATGGCTACACCTTC. The chain uses TRBV2 and TRBJ1-2; a weak D match, TRBD1 (5 bases). V was shortened by 3 bases and J by 6 bases, with 11 bases between the two germline ends. This CDR3 is 13 amino acids long. In germline, CDR1 is SNHLY, CDR2 FYNNEI.

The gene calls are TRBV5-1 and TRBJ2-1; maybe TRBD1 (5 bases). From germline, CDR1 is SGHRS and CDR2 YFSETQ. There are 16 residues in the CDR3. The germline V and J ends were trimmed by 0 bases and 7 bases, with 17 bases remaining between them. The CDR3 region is CASSLAQAGLGNEQFF. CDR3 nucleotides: TGCGCCAGCAGCTTGGCCCAGGCAGGGTTGGGGAATGAGCAGTTCTTC.

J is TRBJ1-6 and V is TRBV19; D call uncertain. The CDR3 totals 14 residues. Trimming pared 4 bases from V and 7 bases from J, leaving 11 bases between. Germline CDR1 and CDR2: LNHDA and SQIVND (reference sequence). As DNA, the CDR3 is TGTGCCAGTAGTACCGGACTGATAAATTCACCCCTCCACTTT. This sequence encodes CASSTGLINSPLHF.

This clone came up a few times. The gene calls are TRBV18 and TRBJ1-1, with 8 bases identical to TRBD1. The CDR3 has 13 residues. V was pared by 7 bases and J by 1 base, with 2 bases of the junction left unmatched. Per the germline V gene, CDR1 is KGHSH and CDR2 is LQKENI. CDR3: CASWGQENTEAFF. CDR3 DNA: TGTGCCAGCTGGGGACAGGAGAACACTGAAGCTTTCTTT.

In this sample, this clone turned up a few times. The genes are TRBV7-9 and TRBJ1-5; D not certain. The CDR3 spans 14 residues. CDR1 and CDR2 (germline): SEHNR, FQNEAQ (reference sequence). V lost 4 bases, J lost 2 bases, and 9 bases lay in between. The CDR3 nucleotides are TGTGCCAGCAGCTCGGACGGACGCAATCAGCCCCAGCATTTT. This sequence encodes CASSSDGRNQPQHF.

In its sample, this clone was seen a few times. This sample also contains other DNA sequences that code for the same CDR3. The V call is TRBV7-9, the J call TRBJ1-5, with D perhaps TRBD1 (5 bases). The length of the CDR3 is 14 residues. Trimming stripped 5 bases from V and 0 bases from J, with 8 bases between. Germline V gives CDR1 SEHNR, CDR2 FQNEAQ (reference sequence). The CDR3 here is CASSPQGSNQPQHF. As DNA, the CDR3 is TGTGCCAGCAGCCCTCAGGGTAGCAATCAGCCCCAGCATTTT.

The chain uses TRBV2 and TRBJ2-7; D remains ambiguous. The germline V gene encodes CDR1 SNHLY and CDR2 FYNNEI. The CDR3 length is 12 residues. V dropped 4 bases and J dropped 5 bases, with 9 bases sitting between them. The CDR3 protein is CASSALMNEQYF. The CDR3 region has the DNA TGTGCCAGCAGTGCCTTAATGAACGAGCAGTACTTC.